Below, 25 T cell receptor beta chains from the same sample are listed, as sequenced in a study of cytomegalovirus exposure and HLA in healthy donors (dated by TCRdb to about 2017). The method was the immunoSEQ multiplex PCR assay. For the multiplex PCR, a mixture combining 60 forward primers for TCR Vbeta segments and 13 reverse primers for TCR Jbeta segments was used. TCRdb took this table from immuneACCESS and kept in-frame rearrangements with V and J called. Such tables lack part of the clones; where checked against another copy, unresolved V genes explain under half of the gap, and the rest is unexplained. The sample table lists about 160,000 clones, under 85% of them with a count of one. The ten largest clones represent about 4% of the sample. The sequenced material came from PBMCs. The source of these receptors is a man aged 50 to 59 in good health and CMV-seropositive.

This clone was found a few times. This sequence joins TRBV18 and TRBJ2-7; D is undetermined. CDR3 length: 11 amino acids. The germline V and J ends were trimmed by 4 bases and 3 bases, with 4 bases remaining between them. From germline, CDR1 is KGHSH and CDR2 LQKENI. The CDR3 nucleotides read TGTGCCAGCTCACTGCGCTACGAGCAGTACTTC. Amino acids: CASSLRYEQYF. Full variable domain (missing parts from reference TRBV18 and TRBJ2-7): NAGVMQNPRHLVRRRGQEARLRCSPMKGHSHVYWYRQLPEEGLKFMVYLQKENIIDESGMPKERFSAEFPKEGPSILRIQQVVRGDSAAYFCASSLRYEQYFGPGTRLTVT.

This chain connects TRBV5-5 to TRBJ2-3, with 7 bases identical to TRBD2. V trimming: 0 bases; J trimming: 0 bases; junction bases outside the gene matches: 7. The CDR3 is 17 residues long. In germline, CDR1 is SGHKS, CDR2 YYEKEE (reference sequence). The CDR3 region has the DNA TGTGCCAGCAGCTTGGCCTCGGGGACTACTAGCACAGATACGCAGTATTTT. This translates into CASSLASGTTSTDTQYF.

This rearrangement joins TRBV19 to TRBJ1-5; D is possibly TRBD1 (5 bases). The V and J ends lost 3 bases and 7 bases respectively, with 13 bases between them. CDR1 is LNHDA and CDR2 is SQIVND in the germline V gene (reference sequence). The CDR3 totals 14 residues. CDR3 sequence (DNA): TGTGCCAGTAGTATGGGGGGGGGAGGACAGCCCCAGCATTTT. The encoded protein is CASSMGGGGQPQHF.

DNA for the CDR3: TGTGCCAGCTCACCTCGCGGGCTAGCGATGGCCGGGGAGCTGTTTTTT. Translation: CASSPRGLAMAGELFF. V and J are TRBV18 and TRBJ2-2; D perhaps matches TRBD2 (6 bases). CDR3 length: 16 residues. The V end was cut by 3 bases, the J end by 6 bases, with 17 bases between. Germline loops: CDR1 KGHSH, CDR2 LQKENI.

The rearrangement uses TRBV7-9 and TRBJ1-1; D gene uncertain. V dropped 1 base and J dropped 8 bases, with 8 bases sitting between them. Germline lookup yields CDR1 SEHNR and CDR2 FQNEAQ (reference sequence). This CDR3 region has 12 residues. The CDR3 coding sequence is TGTGCCAGCAGCTTAGGGGTGAGGGAAGCTTTCTTT. Protein sequence: CASSLGVREAFF. The full variable domain, with the rest looked up from reference TRBV7-9 and TRBJ1-1, is DTGVSQNPRHKITKRGQNVTFRCDPISEHNRLYWYRQTLGQGPEFLTYFQNEAQLEKSRLLSDRFSAERPKGSFSTLEIQRTEQGDSAMYLCASSLGVREAFFGQGTRLTVV.

In its sample, this clone was seen once. The chain links TRBV7-9 to TRBJ2-3; 13 bases are shared with TRBD2. V shed 1 base and J 2 bases; nucleotides not matched to a gene: 3. The CDR3 contains 17 residues. The germline V gene has CDR1 SEHNR and CDR2 FQNEAQ (reference sequence). This chain's CDR3 is CASSLEGLAGATDTQYF. As DNA, the CDR3 is TGTGCCAGCAGCTTAGAAGGACTAGCGGGGGCCACAGATACGCAGTATTTT.

V gene TRBV10-1 combines with J gene TRBJ2-1, with a possible D match to TRBD1 (6 bases). This CDR3 comprises 13 residues. Germline CDR1 is WNHNN and CDR2 is SYGVQD (reference sequence). V lost 5 bases and J 5 bases, leaving 10 bases between the germline ends. DNA for the CDR3: TGCGCCAGCAGTAGGACAGCCGACAATGAGCAGTTCTTC. This translates into CASSRTADNEQFF.

The rearrangement uses TRBV4-1 and TRBJ2-3; possibly TRBD1 for D (6 bases). The V gene's germline CDR1 is MGHRA and CDR2 YSYEKL. The V and J ends lost 3 bases and 5 bases respectively, with 15 bases between them. The CDR3 has 15 amino acids. CDR3 coding DNA: TGCGCCAGCAGCCAGTACAGGGAAGGCCTAGATACGCAGTATTTT. It specifies CASSQYREGLDTQYF.

This sequence joins TRBV5-6 and TRBJ1-6, with 9 nucleotides matching TRBD1. The germline CDR1 and CDR2 sequences are SGHDT and YYEEEE. This CDR3 spans 17 amino acids. V dropped 3 bases and J dropped 4; count of bases not matched to a gene: 8. CDR3 in DNA: TGTGCCAGCAGCTCCCGGGACAGGGAACCTTATAATTCACCCCTCCACTTT. It is translated as CASSSRDREPYNSPLHF.

The chain has TRBV27 and TRBJ2-3; possible D gene TRBD1, 5 bases. The CDR3 covers 16 residues. Looked up from germline, CDR1 is MNHEY and CDR2 is SMNVEV (reference sequence). V lost 3 bases and J 2 bases, leaving 15 bases between the germline ends. The CDR3 DNA is TGTGCCAGCAGTTTGATTGCAGACAGCCCCACAGATACGCAGTATTTT. Translated, it gives CASSLIADSPTDTQYF.

The V call is TRBV4-2, the J call TRBJ1-6; a possible D gene is TRBD1 (6 bases). The CDR3 covers 13 residues. Germline CDR1 reads LGHNA; CDR2 reads YNFKEQ. V lost 0 bases and J lost 11, with 8 bases in between. CDR3 sequence reads: CASSQDEGAPLHF. The CDR3 DNA reads TGTGCCAGCAGCCAAGACGAGGGGGCACCCCTCCACTTT.

The V call is TRBV28, the J call TRBJ1-5; D is perhaps TRBD1 (5 bases). Trimming stripped 2 bases from V and 7 bases from J, with 12 bases between. The germline gives CDR1 MDHEN, CDR2 SYDVKM. This CDR3 comprises 14 residues. The CDR3 loop is CASSLPQGYQPQHF. In DNA, the CDR3 is TGTGCCAGCAGTTTACCCCAGGGATACCAGCCCCAGCATTTT.

V is TRBV5-1 and J is TRBJ2-6, with D possibly being TRBD2 (6 bases). The germline CDR1 and CDR2 sequences are SGHRS and YFSETQ. The CDR3 is 17 residues long. Trimming shortened V by 6 bases and J by 0 bases, and 16 bases separated the two germline ends. CDR3 residues: CASIGGGGVSGANVLTF. In DNA form, the CDR3 reads TGCGCCAGCATAGGCGGCGGCGGGGTCTCTGGGGCCAACGTCCTGACTTTC.

The V call is TRBV7-3, the J call TRBJ2-3; D ambiguous. Trimming took off 2 bases at V and 0 bases at J, with 6 bases between the two ends. CDR3 size: 14 residues. Germline V lookup: CDR1 SGHTA, CDR2 FQGTGA. CDR3 residues: CASSLRSSTDTQYF. As DNA, the CDR3 is TGTGCCAGCAGCTTACGTTCTAGCACAGATACGCAGTATTTT.

The chain has TRBV7-6 and TRBJ1-6; D not resolved. Trimming left V 0 bases short and J 10 bases short, with 13 bases between. Germline V gene lookup returns CDR1 SGHVS and CDR2 FNYEAQ. The CDR3 is made up of 15 amino acids. CDR3 protein: CASSLARAGSSPLHF. The CDR3 DNA follows: TGTGCCAGCAGCTTAGCGAGGGCAGGTTCATCACCCCTCCACTTT. Together with reference TRBV7-6 and TRBJ1-6, the CDR3 gives the full variable domain: GAGVSQSPRYKVTKRGQDVALRCDPISGHVSLYWYRQALGQGPEFLTYFNYEAQQDKSGLPNDRFSAERPEGSISTLTIQRTEQRDSAMYRCASSLARAGSSPLHFGNGTRLTVT.

This clone was counted a single time. The CDR3 DNA sequence: TGCGCCAGCAGCTTCCAGGGTTTTCACGAGCAGTACTTC. This encodes CASSFQGFHEQYF. The chain recombines TRBV5-1 with TRBJ2-5, with D perhaps matching TRBD1 (5 bases). Matching the DNA end better, TRBJ2-7 makes the J call doubtful. In germline, CDR1 is SGHRS, CDR2 YFSETQ. The length of the CDR3 is 13 residues.

This chain joins TRBV4-1 and TRBJ2-2, with D possibly being TRBD1 (5 bases). V lost 4 bases and J 6 bases, leaving 12 bases between the germline ends. Germline V lookup: CDR1 MGHRA, CDR2 YSYEKL. CDR3 length: 14 residues. CDR3 protein: CASSPYQGAGELFF. CDR3 in DNA: TGCGCCAGCAGCCCGTATCAAGGGGCCGGGGAGCTGTTTTTT.

The rearrangement links TRBV19 to TRBJ2-7; weak D call: TRBD1 (6 bases). Germline V gene lookup returns CDR1 LNHDA and CDR2 SQIVND (reference sequence). This CDR3 region has 12 residues. V was shortened by 5 bases and J by 4 bases, with 9 bases between the two germline ends. As DNA, the CDR3 is TGTGCCAGTAGTGGAACAGGGTACGAGCAGTACTTC. It translates to CASSGTGYEQYF.

The gene calls are TRBV7-9 and TRBJ2-4, with a possible D match to TRBD2 (6 bases). Trimming left V 5 bases short and J 6 bases short, with 20 bases between. Germline values: CDR1 SEHNR, CDR2 FQNEAQ (reference sequence). This CDR3 is built from 16 residues. The CDR3 DNA follows: TGTGCCAGCAGCCCATTTTCGGGGCAGGGAGGAAACATTCAGTACTTC. Amino acids: CASSPFSGQGGNIQYF.

The rearrangement joins TRBV5-1 to TRBJ2-5; the D is unclear. There are 16 residues in the CDR3. Deletions cut 3 bases from V and 0 bases from J, with 15 bases between. Germline V gene lookup returns CDR1 SGHRS and CDR2 YFSETQ. The CDR3 loop reads CASSSMAAPYQETQYF. CDR3 sequence (DNA): TGCGCCAGCAGCTCCATGGCGGCTCCGTACCAAGAGACCCAGTACTTC.

This chain uses TRBV11-2 with TRBJ2-1, with TRBD1 matching 7 bases. This CDR3 spans 16 amino acids. The V segment lost 3 bases and the J segment 6 bases; nucleotides outside the gene matches: 11. Per the germline V gene, CDR1 is SGHAT and CDR2 is FQNNGV. The CDR3 loop is CASSFRPDRVGNEQFF. The CDR3 bases are TGTGCCAGCAGCTTCAGGCCCGACAGGGTCGGCAATGAGCAGTTCTTC.

The chain employs TRBV4-3 and TRBJ1-4; D perhaps matches TRBD1 (5 bases). V gave up 0 bases and J gave up 2 bases, with 16 bases separating them. The CDR3 is made up of 18 amino acids. Germline values: CDR1 LGHNA, CDR2 YSLEER. The CDR3 DNA reads as TGCGCCAGCAGCCAAGAAAGGGAGGGGACGGCTACTAATGAAAAACTGTTTTTT. The encoded protein is CASSQEREGTATNEKLFF.

V gene TRBV19 combines with J gene TRBJ1-2; TRBD1 aligns across 7 bases. J lost 11 bases, V lost 3 bases, and 15 bases had no gene match. The CDR3 loop spans 15 amino acids. Germline CDR1 is LNHDA and CDR2 is SQIVND (reference sequence). The CDR3 coding sequence is TGTGCCAGTAGTATCTCCCTCCGGGACAGTTATCGTTACACCTTC. Amino acids: CASSISLRDSYRYTF.

This clone was observed a single time. The chain's CDR3 is CASSFGEKLFF. The DNA for the CDR3 is TGTGCCAGCAGCTTCGGGGAAAAACTGTTTTTT. J is TRBJ1-4 and V is TRBV11-2, with D unresolved. Germline lookup yields CDR1 SGHAT and CDR2 FQNNGV. The ends were cut back, 3 bases at V and 8 bases at J, with 4 bases in the middle. The CDR3 spans 11 residues.

This clone was seen more than once but under ten times. This chain's CDR3 is CASSLIGTGLEKLFF. The DNA for the CDR3 is TGCGCCAGCAGCTTGATCGGGACAGGGCTGGAAAAACTGTTTTTT. This rearrangement joins TRBV5-1 to TRBJ1-4, with 9 bases identical to TRBD1. CDR1 is SGHRS and CDR2 is YFSETQ in the germline V gene. The CDR3 consists of 15 residues. The junction had 6 bases not matched to a gene; V was cut back by 1 base and J by 8 bases.